The 2 T cell receptor beta chains below all came from one sample that was sequenced in a study of blood T cell repertoires in COVID-19. The data were produced by immunoSEQ multiplex PCR, yet TCRdb's version contains in-frame clones alone and is incomplete. The data contain under 150,000 clones, 75% to 90% of them singletons. Sequencing was done on a sample of peripheral blood. These receptors were obtained from a woman aged 60-70 years with active COVID-19.

The chain joins TRBV7-8 to TRBJ2-7; TRBD2 matches at 13 bases. V shed 1 base, J shed 4 bases, and the junction held 4 bases outside the gene matches. CDR3 length: 16 residues. Germline CDR1 and CDR2: SGHVS and FQNEAQ. The CDR3 reads CASSLGLAGGGYEQYF. CDR3 coding DNA: TGTGCCAGCAGCTTAGGACTAGCGGGAGGTGGGTACGAGCAGTACTTC.

The chain combines TRBV11-2 with TRBJ1-6; a possible D gene is TRBD1 (5 bases). Trimming left V 1 base short and J 7 bases short, with 11 bases between. CDR1 and CDR2 (germline): SGHAT, FQNNGV. This CDR3 has 15 residues. CDR3 residues: CASSLGSQGNSPLHF. The CDR3 nucleotides are TGTGCCAGCAGCTTAGGAAGCCAGGGAAATTCACCCCTCCACTTT. Variable domain in full (rest from reference TRBV11-2 and TRBJ1-6): EAGVAQSPRYKIIEKRQSVAFWCNPISGHATLYWYQQILGQGPKLLIQFQNNGVVDDSQLPKDRFSAERLKGVDSTLKIQPAKLEDSAVYLCASSLGSQGNSPLHFGNGTRLTVT.